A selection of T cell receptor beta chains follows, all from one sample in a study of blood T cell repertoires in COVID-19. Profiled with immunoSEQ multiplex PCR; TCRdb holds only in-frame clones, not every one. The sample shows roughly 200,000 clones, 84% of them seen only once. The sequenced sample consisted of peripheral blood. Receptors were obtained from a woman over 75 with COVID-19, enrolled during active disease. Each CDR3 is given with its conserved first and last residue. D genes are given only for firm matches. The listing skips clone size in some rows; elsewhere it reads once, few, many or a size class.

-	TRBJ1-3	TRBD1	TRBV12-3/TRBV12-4	CASSFRQGAIYF	TGTGCCAGCAGTTTTAGACAGGGGGCCATATATTTT
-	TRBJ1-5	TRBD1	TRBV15	CATSRDRDRAYYSNQPQHF	TGTGCCACCAGCAGGGACCGGGACAGGGCCTATTATAGCAATCAGCCCCAGCATTTT
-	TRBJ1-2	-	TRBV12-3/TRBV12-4	CASSYSYGYTF	TGTGCCAGCAGTTACAGCTATGGCTACACCTTC
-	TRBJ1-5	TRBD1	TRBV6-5	CASSRDRDQPQHF	TGTGCCAGCAGTAGGGACAGGGATCAGCCCCAGCATTTT
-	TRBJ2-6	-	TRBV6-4	CASRTPVQLGANVLTF	TGTGCCAGCAGGACCCCGGTACAGCTCGGGGCCAACGTCCTGACTTTC
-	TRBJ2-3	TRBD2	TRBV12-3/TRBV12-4	CASRSGGANTQYF	TGTGCCAGCAGGAGCGGGGGGGCGAATACGCAGTATTTT
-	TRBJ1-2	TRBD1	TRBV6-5	CASAPGGGGYTF	TGTGCCAGCGCCCCAGGGGGCGGAGGCTACACCTTC
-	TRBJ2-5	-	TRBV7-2	CASSLGGTRQETQYF	TGTGCCAGCAGCTTAGGAGGGACACGCCAAGAGACCCAGTACTTC
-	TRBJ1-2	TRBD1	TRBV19	CASGSGGGGGYTF	TGTGCCAGTGGATCAGGGGGCGGAGGTGGCTACACCTTC
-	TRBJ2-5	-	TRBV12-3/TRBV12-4	CASSYGLETTQYF	TGTGCCAGCAGTTATGGCTTGGAGACGACCCAGTACTTC
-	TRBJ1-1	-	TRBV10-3	CAISESPRGMNTEAFF	TGTGCCATCAGTGAGTCTCCCAGGGGTATGAACACTGAAGCTTTCTTT
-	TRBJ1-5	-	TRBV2	CASKNSYSNQPQHF	TGTGCCAGCAAGAACAGTTATAGCAATCAGCCCCAGCATTTT
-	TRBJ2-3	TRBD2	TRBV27	CASTSRGGITDTQYF	TGTGCCAGCACCTCTCGGGGGGGTATAACAGATACGCAGTATTTT
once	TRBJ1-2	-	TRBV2	CASSTDGNYGYTF	TGTGCCAGCAGCACCGACGGGAACTATGGCTACACCTTC
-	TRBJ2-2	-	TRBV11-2	CASSLGGGPTGELFF	TGTGCCAGCAGCTTAGGCGGGGGCCCCACCGGGGAGCTGTTTTTT
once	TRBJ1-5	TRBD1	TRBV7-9	CASSRMPGPRGYQPQHF	TGTGCCAGCAGCCGTATGCCGGGGCCCAGGGGGTATCAGCCCCAGCATTTT
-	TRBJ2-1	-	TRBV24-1	CATSDFAGIGGHYNEQFF	TGTGCCACCAGTGATTTCGCGGGGATTGGTGGCCACTACAATGAGCAGTTCTTC
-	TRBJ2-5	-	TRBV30	CAWSPGETQYF	TGTGCCTGGAGCCCCGGGGAGACCCAGTACTTC
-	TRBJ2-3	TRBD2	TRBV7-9	CASSAPGIGGADTQYF	TGTGCCAGCAGCGCGCCGGGCATTGGGGGGGCAGATACGCAGTATTTT
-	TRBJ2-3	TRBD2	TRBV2	CASSVGLAVSDTQYF	TGTGCCAGCAGTGTGGGACTAGCAGTGTCAGATACGCAGTATTTT
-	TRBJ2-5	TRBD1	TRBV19	CASSDRGVRETQYF	TGTGCCAGTAGCGACAGGGGCGTGAGAGAGACCCAGTACTTC
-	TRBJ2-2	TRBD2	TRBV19	CASTLTSGGANTGELFF	TGTGCCAGTACCCTGACTAGCGGGGGCGCGAACACCGGGGAGCTGTTTTTT
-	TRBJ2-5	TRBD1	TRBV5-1	CASSSFTGVDGETQYF	TGCGCCAGCAGCAGCTTTACAGGGGTAGACGGTGAGACCCAGTACTTC
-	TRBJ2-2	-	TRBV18	CASSSSNSNTGELFF	TGTGCCAGCTCCTCGAGCAATTCGAACACCGGGGAGCTGTTTTTT
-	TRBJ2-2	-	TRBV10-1	CASSESRQRGKLFF	TGCGCCAGCAGTGAGTCGAGACAGCGCGGGAAGTTGTTTTTT
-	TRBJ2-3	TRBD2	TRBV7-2	CASSLIRGGLDTQYF	TGTGCCAGCAGCCTAATTCGGGGGGGCCTAGATACGCAGTATTTT
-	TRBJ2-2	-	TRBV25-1	CASSGPGVIGELFF	TGTGCCAGCAGTGGTCCGGGAGTGATCGGGGAGCTGTTTTTT
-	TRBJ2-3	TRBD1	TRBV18	CASTTGGAVEDTQYF	TGTGCCAGTACGACAGGGGGCGCGGTTGAAGATACGCAGTATTTT
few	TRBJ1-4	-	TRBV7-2	CASSLMALEGSNEKLFF	TGTGCCAGCAGCTTAATGGCCCTTGAGGGATCTAATGAAAAACTGTTTTTT